This T cell receptor (beta chain) originates from a study of CD8 T cell repertoires and HIV-1 epitope variants. Note on this clone: As yet, its antigen is unknown.

Measured with immunoSEQ multiplex PCR; TCRdb has only the in-frame clones, and not every one. This sample carries approximately 4,900 clones, 68% of them seen once, and the ten largest clones take 40% to 45%. The V segment lost 3 bases and the J segment 7 bases; nucleotides outside the gene matches: 3. The CDR3 runs to 14 residues. Germline CDR1 reads SGHVS; CDR2 reads FNYEAQ. The sequence came from a male donor with HIV. The chain is built from TRBV7-6 and TRBJ1-6; 7 nucleotides line up with TRBD1. Material for sequencing was cultured CD8+ T cells derived from PBMCs. CDR3 protein: CASSFKGANSPLHF. CDR3 nucleotide sequence: TGTGCCAGCAGCTTCAAGGGGGCGAATTCACCCCTCCACTTT.